This is a list of T cell receptor beta chains from one sample in a study of human T cells and chemical hapten exposure. TCRdb reanalysed the RACE reads using MiXCR and keeps one entry per CDR3 protein. Seen here are a few hundred thousand distinct CDR3 sequences, 7.5% to 8% observed once, and the top ten hold roughly 1.2%. Sample: whole blood, taken in connection with sensitization to the hapten diphenylcyclopropenone (DPC). The receptors come from a man aged 18 to 29 with alopecia areata. Some clones in this sample may be carry-over from other donors' samples. The CDR3 runs from the conserved cysteine through the conserved F or W. Fields, in order: CDR3 protein, V gene, J gene.

CASSPTGGRNYGYTF	TRBV7-9	TRBJ1-2
CASRDRGPRIEQYF	TRBV2	TRBJ2-7
CASSEYAGDPDTQYF	TRBV2	TRBJ2-3
CSAIDWSSYNEQFF	TRBV20-1	TRBJ2-1
CASRESGVRDTQYF	TRBV5-1	TRBJ2-3
CASSETNTEAFF	TRBV2	TRBJ1-1
CASSLSPGKEQPQHF	TRBV5-1	TRBJ1-5
CASSYADRPNSPLHF	TRBV6-5	TRBJ1-6
CATSDSRTLAKNIQYF	TRBV24-1	TRBJ2-4
CSVDPGQGNYGYTF	TRBV29-1	TRBJ1-2
CASSPREPNTEAFF	TRBV7-9	TRBJ1-1
CSVAADRRGNTIYF	TRBV29-1	TRBJ1-3
CASSSLAGGPTDTQYF	TRBV7-2	TRBJ2-3
CASSSDRRNQPQHF	TRBV7-8	TRBJ1-5
CSAYRGINQPQHF	TRBV20-1	TRBJ1-5
CASSLMGAQETQYF	TRBV12-3/TRBV12-4	TRBJ2-5
CASSLFPGQTTYEQYF	TRBV7-9	TRBJ2-7
CASSLFRRPETQYF	TRBV12-3/TRBV12-4	TRBJ2-5
CASTRAGANVLTF	TRBV6-6	TRBJ2-6
CASSLVRGLPTDTQYF	TRBV5-4	TRBJ2-3
CASSPAGAPGELFF	TRBV11-2	TRBJ2-2
CASSQDLAGETDTQYF	TRBV4-3	TRBJ2-3
CASSPVGTANTGELFF	TRBV12-3/TRBV12-4	TRBJ2-2